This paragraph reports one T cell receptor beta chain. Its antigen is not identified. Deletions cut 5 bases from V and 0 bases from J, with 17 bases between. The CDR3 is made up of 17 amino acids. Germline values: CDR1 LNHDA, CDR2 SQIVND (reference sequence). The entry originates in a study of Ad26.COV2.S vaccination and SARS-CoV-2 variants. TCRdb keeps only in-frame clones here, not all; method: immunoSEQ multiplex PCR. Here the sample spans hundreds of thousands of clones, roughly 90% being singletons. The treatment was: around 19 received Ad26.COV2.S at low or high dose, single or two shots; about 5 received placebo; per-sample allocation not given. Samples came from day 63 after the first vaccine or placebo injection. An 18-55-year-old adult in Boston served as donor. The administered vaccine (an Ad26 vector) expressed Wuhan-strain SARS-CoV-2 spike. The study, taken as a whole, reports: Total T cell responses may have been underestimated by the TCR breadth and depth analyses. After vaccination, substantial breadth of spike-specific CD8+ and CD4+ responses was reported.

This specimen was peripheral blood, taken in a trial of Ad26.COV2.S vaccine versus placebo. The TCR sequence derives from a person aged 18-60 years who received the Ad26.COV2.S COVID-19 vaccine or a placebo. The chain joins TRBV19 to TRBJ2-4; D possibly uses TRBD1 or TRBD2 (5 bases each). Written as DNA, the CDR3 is TGTGCCAGTAGTGGCTGGGACGGTGGAAAAGCCAAAAACATTCAGTACTTC. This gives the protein CASSGWDGGKAKNIQYF.